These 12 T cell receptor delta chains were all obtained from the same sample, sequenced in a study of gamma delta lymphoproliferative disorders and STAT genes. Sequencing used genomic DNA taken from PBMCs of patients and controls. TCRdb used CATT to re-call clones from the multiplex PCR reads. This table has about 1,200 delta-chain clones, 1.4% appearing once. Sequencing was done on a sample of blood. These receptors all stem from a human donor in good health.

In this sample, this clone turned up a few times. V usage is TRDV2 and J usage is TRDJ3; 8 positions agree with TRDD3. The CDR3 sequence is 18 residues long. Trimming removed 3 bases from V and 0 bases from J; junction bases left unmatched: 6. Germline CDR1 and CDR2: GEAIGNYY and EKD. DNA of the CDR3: TGTGCCTGTGACCATACTGGGGGGGTCTCCTGGGACACCCGACAGATGTTTTTC. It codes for CACDHTGGVSWDTRQMFF.

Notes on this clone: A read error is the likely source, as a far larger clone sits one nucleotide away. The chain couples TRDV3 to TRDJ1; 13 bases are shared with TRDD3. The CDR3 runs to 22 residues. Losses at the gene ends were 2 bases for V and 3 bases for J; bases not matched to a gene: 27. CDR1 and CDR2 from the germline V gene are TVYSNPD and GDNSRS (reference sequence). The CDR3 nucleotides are TGTGCCTTTGAACTTCGGAACCTCTTTACTGGGGGATACGCTCCCCGACCCGATAAACTCATCTTT. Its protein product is CAFELRNLFTGGYAPRPDKLIF.

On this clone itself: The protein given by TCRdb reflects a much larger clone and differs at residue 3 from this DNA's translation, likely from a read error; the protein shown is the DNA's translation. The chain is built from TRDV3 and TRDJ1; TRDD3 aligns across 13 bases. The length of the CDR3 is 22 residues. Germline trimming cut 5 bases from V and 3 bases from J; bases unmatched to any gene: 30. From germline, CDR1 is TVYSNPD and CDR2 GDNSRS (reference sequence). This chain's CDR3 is CALELRNFFTGGYAPRPDKLIF. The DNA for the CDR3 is TGTGCCCTTGAACTTCGGAACTTCTTTACTGGGGGATACGCTCCCCGACCCGATAAACTCATCTTT.

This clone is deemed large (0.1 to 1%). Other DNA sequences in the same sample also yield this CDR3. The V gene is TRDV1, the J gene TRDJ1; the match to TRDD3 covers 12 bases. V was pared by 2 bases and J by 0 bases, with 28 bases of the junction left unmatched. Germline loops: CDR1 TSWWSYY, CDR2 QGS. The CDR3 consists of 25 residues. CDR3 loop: CALGEAPPLSYLTGGYPMYTDKLIF. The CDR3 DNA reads TGTGCTCTTGGGGAAGCCCCCCCCTTATCCTACCTGACTGGGGGATACCCGATGTACACCGATAAACTCATCTTT.

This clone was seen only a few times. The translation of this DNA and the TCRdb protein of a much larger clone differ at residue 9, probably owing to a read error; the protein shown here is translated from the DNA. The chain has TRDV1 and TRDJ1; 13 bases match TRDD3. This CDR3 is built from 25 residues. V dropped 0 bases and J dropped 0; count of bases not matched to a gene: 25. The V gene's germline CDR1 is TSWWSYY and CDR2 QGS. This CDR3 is CALGELRWERRRILGDTKYTDKLIF. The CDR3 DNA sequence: TGTGCTCTTGGGGAACTACGGTGGGAGCGACGACGAATACTGGGGGATACGAAGTACACCGATAAACTCATCTTT.

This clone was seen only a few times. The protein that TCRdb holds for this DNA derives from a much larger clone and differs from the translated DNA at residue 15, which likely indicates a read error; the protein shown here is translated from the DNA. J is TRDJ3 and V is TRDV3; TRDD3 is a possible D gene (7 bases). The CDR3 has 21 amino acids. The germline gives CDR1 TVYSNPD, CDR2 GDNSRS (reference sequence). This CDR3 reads CASTTLGAKYHRSWGTRQMFF. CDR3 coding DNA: TGTGCCTCCACTACGCTGGGGGCGAAATACCACCGATCCTGGGGCACCCGACAGATGTTTTTC.

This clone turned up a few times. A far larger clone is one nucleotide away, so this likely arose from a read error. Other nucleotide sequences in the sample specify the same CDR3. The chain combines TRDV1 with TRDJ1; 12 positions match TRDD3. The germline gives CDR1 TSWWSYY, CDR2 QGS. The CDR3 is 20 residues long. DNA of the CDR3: TGTGCTCTTGGGGACCTCTACGTACTGGGGGATACCGGGTACACCGATAAACTTATCTTT. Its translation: CALGDLYVLGDTGYTDKLIF.

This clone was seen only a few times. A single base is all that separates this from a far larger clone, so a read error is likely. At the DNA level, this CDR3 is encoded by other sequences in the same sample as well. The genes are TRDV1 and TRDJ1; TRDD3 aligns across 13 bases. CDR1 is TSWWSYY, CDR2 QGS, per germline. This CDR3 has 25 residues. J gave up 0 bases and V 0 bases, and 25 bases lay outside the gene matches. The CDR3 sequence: CALGELRWGRRRILGDTKYTDKLIF. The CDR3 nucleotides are TGTGCTCTTGGGGAACTACGATGGGGGCGACGACGAATACTGGGGGATACGAAGTACACCGATAAACTCATCTTT.

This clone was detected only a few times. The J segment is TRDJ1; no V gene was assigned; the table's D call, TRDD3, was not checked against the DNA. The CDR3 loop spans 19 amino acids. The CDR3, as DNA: TGTGCCTCCGCCCGTACTGGGCAGGGGGCCAAAGAGAACGCCGATAAACTCATCTTT. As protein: CASARTGQGAKENADKLIF.

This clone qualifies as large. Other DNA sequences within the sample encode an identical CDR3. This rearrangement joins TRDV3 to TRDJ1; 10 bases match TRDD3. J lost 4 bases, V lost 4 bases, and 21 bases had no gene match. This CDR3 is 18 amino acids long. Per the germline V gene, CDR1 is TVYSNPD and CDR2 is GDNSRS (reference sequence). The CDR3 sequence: CAWSIPLLGDDLNDKLIF. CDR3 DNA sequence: TGTGCCTGGTCCATTCCCCTACTGGGGGATGATCTTAACGATAAACTCATCTTT. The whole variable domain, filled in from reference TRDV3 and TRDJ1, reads CDKVTQSSPDQTVASGSEVVLLCTYDTVYSNPDLFWYRIRPDYSFQFVFYGDNSRSEGADFTQGRFSVKHILTQKAFHLVISPVRTEDSATYYCAWSIPLLGDDLNDKLIFGKGTRVTVEP.

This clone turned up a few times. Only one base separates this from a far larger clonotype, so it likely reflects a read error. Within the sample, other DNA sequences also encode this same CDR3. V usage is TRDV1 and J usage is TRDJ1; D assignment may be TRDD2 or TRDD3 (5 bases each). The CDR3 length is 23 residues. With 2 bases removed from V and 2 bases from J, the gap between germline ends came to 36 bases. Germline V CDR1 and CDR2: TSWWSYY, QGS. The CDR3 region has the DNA TGTGCTCTTGGGGAAATCCCCCACCTACACACCCGGACTGGAATTTCTATTACCGATAAACTCATCTTT. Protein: CALGEIPHLHTRTGISITDKLIF.

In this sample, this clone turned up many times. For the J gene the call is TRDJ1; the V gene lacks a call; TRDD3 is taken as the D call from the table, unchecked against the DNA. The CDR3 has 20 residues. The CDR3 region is CASLCLPSTGGYEVTDKLIF. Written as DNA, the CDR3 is TGTGCTTCATTGTGCCTTCCCTCTACTGGGGGATACGAGGTTACCGATAAACTCATCTTT.